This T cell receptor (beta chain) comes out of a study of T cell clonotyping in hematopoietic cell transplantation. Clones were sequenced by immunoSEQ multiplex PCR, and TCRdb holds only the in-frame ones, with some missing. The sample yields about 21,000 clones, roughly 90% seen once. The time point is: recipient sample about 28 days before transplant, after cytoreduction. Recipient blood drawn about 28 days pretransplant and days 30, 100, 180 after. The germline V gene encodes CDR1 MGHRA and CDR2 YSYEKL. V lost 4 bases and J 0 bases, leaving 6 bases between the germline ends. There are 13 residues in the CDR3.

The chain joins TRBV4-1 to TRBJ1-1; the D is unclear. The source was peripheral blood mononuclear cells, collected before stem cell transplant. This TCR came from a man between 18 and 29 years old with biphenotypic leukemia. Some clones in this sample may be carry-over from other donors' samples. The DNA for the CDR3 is TGCGCCAGCAGCCCAATTATGAACACTGAAGCTTTCTTT. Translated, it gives CASSPIMNTEAFF.